These 6 T cell receptor beta chains were sequenced from one sample in a study of regulatory T cells in long-lasting Graves disease. Sample time point: persistent/refractory GD, antithyroid drugs over 5 years with positive TRAb. Extracted PBMC RNA gave rise to the TCR library. iRepertoire HTBI primers and Arm-PCR of CDR3 regions built TCR beta libraries. MiXCR was run by TCRdb on the multiplex PCR reads, yielding one entry per CDR3 protein. In the table there are roughly 700,000 distinct CDR3 sequences, approximately 29% of which are singletons. Material: peripheral blood mononuclear cells (PBMCs), obtained when the disease was refractory, from a patient treated with antithyroid drugs. The receptors derive from a female donor with Graves disease.

This clonotype was recorded at least ten times. The chain joins TRBV2 to TRBJ1-6, with D uncertain. Germline assignment: CDR1 SNHLY and CDR2 FYNNEI. V was cut by 7 bases and J by 11 bases, with 9 bases left in between. The CDR3 runs to 11 residues. This CDR3 is CASMGYPPLHF. The CDR3 nucleotides are TGTGCCAGCATGGGGTATCCACCCCTCCACTTT.

The rearrangement links TRBV5-1 to TRBJ2-2; 12 nucleotides agree with TRBD1. Germline V gene lookup returns CDR1 SGHRS and CDR2 YFSETQ. This CDR3 spans 17 amino acids. V lost 4 bases, J lost 4 bases, and 8 bases stayed unmatched. This CDR3 reads CASSGTGTGGVTGELFF. CDR3 coding DNA: TGCGCCAGCAGCGGGACCGGGACAGGGGGCGTCACCGGGGAGCTGTTTTTT.

This clonotype was seen only a few times. J is TRBJ2-7 and V is TRBV6-5; D is undetermined. This CDR3 is 13 amino acids long. The germline gives CDR1 MNHEY, CDR2 SVGAGI. Trimming took 3 bases from V and 3 from J, leaving 9 bases between them. Here the CDR3 DNA reads TGTGCCAGCAGTTATTCCATGAACTACGAGCAGTACTTC. Its protein is CASSYSMNYEQYF.

This clonotype was detected a few times. The chain joins TRBV19 to TRBJ2-7, with D tentatively TRBD1 (6 bases). V was clipped by 6 bases and J by 8 bases, with 20 bases between them. CDR1 and CDR2 (germline): LNHDA, SQIVND (reference sequence). This CDR3 region has 14 residues. The CDR3 loop reads CASRDIDRPGKQYF. CDR3 nucleotides: TGTGCCAGTAGGGATATTGACAGGCCGGGGAAGCAGTACTTC.

J is TRBJ1-2 and V is TRBV5-6; TRBD1 is a possible D gene (5 bases). V was pared by 4 bases and J by 2 bases, with 15 bases between. Germline CDR1 reads SGHDT; CDR2 reads YYEEEE. The CDR3 runs to 15 residues. CDR3 DNA: TGTGCCAGCAGCGACTCCGGGACGGTAAACTATGGCTACACCTTC. Translating it yields CASSDSGTVNYGYTF.

The gene calls are TRBV19 and TRBJ1-5; no definite D call. V gave up 0 bases and J gave up 6 bases, with 9 bases separating them. Germline CDR1 LNHDA, CDR2 SQIVND (reference sequence). This CDR3 contains 14 residues. CDR3 in amino acids: CASSIDRLIQPQHF. The CDR3 DNA reads as TGTGCCAGTAGTATAGACAGGCTTATTCAGCCCCAGCATTTT. Full variable domain (outside the CDR3, taken from reference TRBV19 and TRBJ1-5): DGGITQSPKYLFRKEGQNVTLSCEQNLNHDAMYWYRQDPGQGLRLIYYSQIVNDFQKGDIAEGYSVSREKKESFPLTVTSAQKNPTAFYLCASSIDRLIQPQHFGDGTRLSIL.